The 16 T cell receptor beta chains in this list originate from one sample, sequenced in a study of cytomegalovirus exposure and HLA in healthy donors. Primers for the PCR totalled 60 Vbeta and 13 Jbeta. Here immunoSEQ multiplex PCR was the method, and the copy in TCRdb shows in-frame clones only, minus some. In the table there are 200,000 to 300,000 clones, approximately 85% of which are singletons. Sequencing was carried out using PBMCs. The source is a woman in her 40s in good health and CMV-seropositive.

This clone was counted a single time. This sequence joins TRBV9 and TRBJ1-1, with 8 positions matching TRBD1. The CDR3 loop spans 15 amino acids. The V segment lost 3 bases and the J segment 1 base; nucleotides outside the gene matches: 5. Germline CDR1 SGDLS, CDR2 YYNGEE. CDR3 DNA: TGTGCCAGCAGCGAGCTAACAGGGGGGAACACTGAAGCTTTCTTT. Translated, it gives CASSELTGGNTEAFF.

This clone has more than one count but fewer than ten. The chain carries TRBV30 and TRBJ2-2, with D uncertain. Trimming took off 1 base at V and 7 bases at J, with 7 bases between the two ends. The CDR3 is made up of 12 amino acids. Germline V lookup: CDR1 GTSNPN, CDR2 SVGIG (reference sequence). Here the CDR3 reads CAWSAGIGELFF. The CDR3 region has the DNA TGTGCCTGGAGTGCCGGTATCGGGGAGCTGTTTTTT.

The chain combines TRBV19 with TRBJ1-6; D gene ambiguous. Looked up from germline, CDR1 is LNHDA and CDR2 is SQIVND (reference sequence). The CDR3 runs 14 residues. Trimming took 6 bases from V and 5 from J, leaving 11 bases between them. This chain's CDR3 is CASRWAADNSPLHF. In DNA form, the CDR3 reads TGTGCCAGTAGATGGGCAGCCGATAATTCACCCCTCCACTTT. Supplemented by reference TRBV19 and TRBJ1-6, the full variable domain reads DGGITQSPKYLFRKEGQNVTLSCEQNLNHDAMYWYRQDPGQGLRLIYYSQIVNDFQKGDIAEGYSVSREKKESFPLTVTSAQKNPTAFYLCASRWAADNSPLHFGNGTRLTVT.

The V gene is TRBV11-2, the J gene TRBJ2-7; 10 nucleotides match TRBD1. V shed 6 bases and J 3 bases; nucleotides not matched to a gene: 8. The CDR3 spans 15 residues. Germline CDR1 reads SGHAT; CDR2 reads FQNNGV. The CDR3 loop is CASRQPGQGIYEQYF. CDR3 in DNA: TGTGCCAGCAGACAACCGGGACAGGGGATCTACGAGCAGTACTTC. The full variable domain, completed using reference TRBV11-2 and TRBJ2-7, is EAGVAQSPRYKIIEKRQSVAFWCNPISGHATLYWYQQILGQGPKLLIQFQNNGVVDDSQLPKDRFSAERLKGVDSTLKIQPAKLEDSAVYLCASRQPGQGIYEQYFGPGTRLTVT.

The chain links TRBV2 to TRBJ2-4; D is ambiguous. The CDR3 contains 16 residues. The V gene's germline CDR1 is SNHLY and CDR2 FYNNEI. With 4 bases removed from V and 2 bases from J, the gap between germline ends came to 15 bases. The CDR3 nucleotides read TGTGCCAGCAGTGTTTTGGTCGAGGAATCCAAAAACATTCAGTACTTC. Protein sequence: CASSVLVEESKNIQYF.

The chain couples TRBV10-2 to TRBJ2-4, with D maybe TRBD2 (6 bases). Germline V gene sequence: CDR1 WSHSY, CDR2 SAAADI. The CDR3 is 17 residues long. Trimming removed 7 bases at V and 1 base at J, with 20 bases between. In DNA, the CDR3 is TGCGCCAGCACGGATAGCGGCGGGAATGCGGCCAAAAACATTCAGTACTTC. It yields the protein CASTDSGGNAAKNIQYF.

The CDR3 loop reads CASTYGGYNEQFF. The DNA for the CDR3 is TGTGCCAGTACCTATGGGGGGTACAATGAGCAGTTCTTC. The chain couples TRBV19 to TRBJ2-1; TRBD2 might be the D (6 bases). Germline V lookup: CDR1 LNHDA, CDR2 SQIVND (reference sequence). The CDR3 consists of 13 residues. Trimming took 7 bases from V and 4 from J, leaving 11 bases between them. The full variable domain, completed using reference TRBV19 and TRBJ2-1, is DGGITQSPKYLFRKEGQNVTLSCEQNLNHDAMYWYRQDPGQGLRLIYYSQIVNDFQKGDIAEGYSVSREKKESFPLTVTSAQKNPTAFYLCASTYGGYNEQFFGPGTRLTVL.

Concerning this clone: Compared with germline, one end of the junction differs, possibly owing to a read error. CDR3 region: CASSVGLGETDTQYF. CDR3 nucleotide sequence: TGTGCTAGCAGCGTGGGACTAGGGGAAACCGATACGCAGTATTTT. This chain links TRBV7-7 with TRBJ2-3; 8 bases are shared with TRBD2. The CDR3 runs 15 residues. Germline V gives CDR1 SSHAT, CDR2 FNYEAQ (reference sequence).

This clone was counted only a few times. V and J are TRBV4-3 and TRBJ1-5; D uncertain. Germline V gives CDR1 LGHNA, CDR2 YSLEER. Trimming cost V 1 base and J 2 bases, with 9 bases left between them. CDR3 size: 15 residues. The DNA for the CDR3 is TGCGCCAGCAGCCAAGTATCCGGAGGCAATCAGCCCCAGCATTTT. Translation gives CASSQVSGGNQPQHF.

The rearrangement uses TRBV18 and TRBJ2-1; 9 positions match TRBD1. The J segment lost 9 bases and the V segment lost 2 bases, leaving 8 bases of the junction unmatched. Per germline, CDR1 KGHSH and CDR2 LQKENI. The length of the CDR3 is 15 residues. The CDR3 sequence is CASSPVPGQGGEQFF. CDR3 DNA sequence: TGTGCCAGCTCACCAGTCCCGGGACAGGGTGGTGAGCAGTTCTTC.

This clone occurred once. The chain uses TRBV19 and TRBJ1-1; no reliable D call. This CDR3 has 13 amino acids. In germline, CDR1 is LNHDA, CDR2 SQIVND (reference sequence). V lost 7 bases and J 7 bases, leaving 16 bases between the germline ends. Written as DNA, the CDR3 is TGTGCCAGTACCGGTTACCCCGGCGGTGAAGCTTTCTTT. This encodes CASTGYPGGEAFF.

The rearrangement joins TRBV6-4 to TRBJ2-1; 11 nucleotides align to TRBD1. This CDR3 is built from 15 residues. Germline V CDR1 and CDR2: MRHNA, SNTAGT. V lost 4 bases and J lost 9; bases outside the gene matches: 8. This CDR3 reads CASSVGTGGMGEQFF. CDR3 sequence (DNA): TGTGCCAGCAGTGTGGGGACAGGGGGGATGGGTGAGCAGTTCTTC.

The rearrangement joins TRBV28 to TRBJ2-4; 16 bases line up with TRBD2. The CDR3 consists of 17 residues. CDR1 MDHEN and CDR2 SYDVKM come from the germline V gene. With V trimmed by 8 bases and J by 0 bases, 4 bases remained unmatched. The CDR3, as DNA: TGTGCCAGCGGGACTAGCGGGGGGGTAACAGCCAAAAACATTCAGTACTTC. Its translation: CASGTSGGVTAKNIQYF.

The V and J genes are TRBV5-1 and TRBJ2-7; 15 bases agree with TRBD2. V lost 5 bases to trimming and J lost 6 bases; unmatched junction nucleotides: 15. The CDR3 has 18 residues. Germline V gene sequence: CDR1 SGHRS, CDR2 YFSETQ. The CDR3 sequence: CASRPGLAGGHFFSEQYF. The CDR3 region has the DNA TGCGCCAGCAGACCGGGACTAGCGGGAGGCCACTTTTTTAGCGAGCAGTACTTC.

The rearrangement uses TRBV11-2 and TRBJ1-1; the D gene is possibly TRBD1 (5 bases). Trimming shortened V by 5 bases and J by 2 bases, and 9 bases separated the two germline ends. This CDR3 has 13 residues. Germline assignment: CDR1 SGHAT and CDR2 FQNNGV. CDR3 sequence: CASSRGHNTEAFF. DNA of the CDR3: TGTGCCAGCAGCAGGGGCCATAACACTGAAGCTTTCTTT.

The rearrangement joins TRBV28 to TRBJ2-2, with TRBD1 matching 7 bases. There are 15 residues in the CDR3. Per germline, CDR1 MDHEN and CDR2 SYDVKM. The V gene end was trimmed by 2 bases and the J gene end by 4 bases; junction bases not matched to a gene: 4. CDR3 region: CASSLPGQATGELFF. The CDR3, as DNA: TGTGCCAGCAGTTTACCTGGACAGGCCACCGGGGAGCTGTTTTTT.